These 15 T cell receptor beta chains were sequenced from one sample in a study of identical twins. TCRdb reprocessed the 5' RACE reads via MiXCR and lists one record per CDR3 protein. The table shows 420,000 or so distinct CDR3 sequences, with less than 20% occurring only once. Input material: naive T cells sorted from blood. All receptors derive from a man between 45 and 60 years old in good health.

In this sample, this clonotype turned up a few times. The chain has TRBV28 and TRBJ2-2; 15 positions agree with TRBD2. The CDR3 extends over 19 amino acids. Trimming at V came to 6 bases and at J to 0 bases, leaving 8 bases not matched to a gene. CDR1 and CDR2 from the germline V gene are MDHEN and SYDVKM. CDR3 sequence (DNA): TGTGCCAGCAGCCCAAGGACTAGCGGGAGGGCCCCGAACACCGGGGAGCTGTTTTTT. It encodes CASSPRTSGRAPNTGELFF.

This clonotype was seen only once. The chain carries TRBV4-3 and TRBJ2-1, with TRBD2 identical over 9 bases. With V trimmed by 5 bases and J by 5 bases, 16 bases remained unmatched. Germline V gene sequence: CDR1 LGHNA, CDR2 YSLEER. This CDR3 contains 18 residues. The CDR3 protein is CASSVAVAGEGRHNEQFF. The CDR3 coding sequence is TGCGCCAGCAGCGTTGCGGTAGCGGGAGAAGGAAGGCACAATGAGCAGTTCTTC.

This clonotype was seen repeatedly, ten times or more. As DNA, the CDR3 is TGCAGTGCTAGAGTTTACGGGAGGGCCCCCGATGAGCAGTTCTTC. Translated, it gives CSARVYGRAPDEQFF. The chain couples TRBV20-1 to TRBJ2-1; 8 nucleotides align to TRBD2. J lost 8 bases, V lost 1 base, and 10 bases had no gene match. CDR1 is DFQATT, CDR2 SNEGSKA, per germline (reference sequence). The CDR3 has 15 amino acids.

The sample holds a few counts of this clonotype. CDR3 residues: CASSAGDREPYSNQPQHF. DNA for the CDR3: TGTGCCAGCAGTGCGGGGGACAGGGAGCCTTATAGCAATCAGCCCCAGCATTTT. The V call is TRBV25-1, the J call TRBJ1-5, with 9 bases identical to TRBD1. There are 18 residues in the CDR3. The germline CDR1 and CDR2 sequences are MGHDK and SYGVNS. V lost 4 bases and J lost 0; bases outside the gene matches: 10.

This clonotype was counted at least ten times. V gene TRBV15 combines with J gene TRBJ2-5, with a possible D match to TRBD2 (6 bases). Germline CDR1 LNHNV, CDR2 YYDKDF (reference sequence). This CDR3 has 16 residues. The germline V and J ends were trimmed by 1 base and 5 bases, with 17 bases remaining between them. The CDR3 DNA is TGTGCCACCAGCAGAGTCCGGGGGAAGGGTGGGGAGACCCAGTACTTC. Amino acids: CATSRVRGKGGETQYF. The whole variable domain, filled in from reference TRBV15 and TRBJ2-5, reads DAMVIQNPRYQVTQFGKPVTLSCSQTLNHNVMYWYQQKSSQAPKLLFHYYDKDFNNEADTPDNFQSRRPNTSFCFLDIRSPGLGDTAMYLCATSRVRGKGGETQYFGPGTRLLVL.

This clonotype was seen more than once but under ten times. This sequence joins TRBV4-1 and TRBJ2-1; D may be TRBD2 (5 bases). Trimming pared 8 bases from V and 8 bases from J, leaving 16 bases between. This CDR3 spans 13 amino acids. Germline CDR1 is MGHRA and CDR2 is YSYEKL. CDR3 sequence reads: CASGRGPVDEQFF. For the CDR3, the DNA is TGCGCCAGCGGACGGGGTCCCGTCGATGAGCAGTTCTTC.

This clonotype occurred many times. Written as DNA, the CDR3 is TGCGCCAGCAGCTTGGCAGGGCAGGGTAATTCACCCCTCCACTTT. Its protein product is CASSLAGQGNSPLHF. The V gene is TRBV5-1, the J gene TRBJ1-6; D perhaps matches TRBD1 (5 bases). Trimming removed 0 bases from V and 6 bases from J, with 10 bases in between. From germline, CDR1 is SGHRS and CDR2 YFSETQ. The CDR3 has 15 residues.

The rearrangement uses TRBV12-3 or TRBV12-4 and TRBJ2-1, with 10 positions matching TRBD2. With V trimmed by 7 bases and J by 3 bases, 6 bases remained unmatched. The CDR3 loop spans 15 amino acids. CDR3 protein: CASNFPSGGYNEQFF. For the CDR3, the DNA is TGTGCCAGCAACTTCCCTAGCGGGGGCTACAATGAGCAGTTCTTC.

The chain recombines TRBV11-2 with TRBJ2-7; 7 bases fit TRBD2. The CDR3 has 17 residues. The germline CDR1 and CDR2 sequences are SGHAT and FQNNGV. With 0 bases clipped from V and 4 bases from J, the junction kept 12 bases outside the gene matches. In DNA, the CDR3 is TGTGCCAGCAGCTTAGATCTTCTAGCGGCTCAACCGTACGAGCAGTACTTC. Amino acid sequence: CASSLDLLAAQPYEQYF.

This clonotype has ten or more counts. The gene calls are TRBV6-2 or TRBV6-3 and TRBJ2-3, with TRBD2 matching over 12 bases. The CDR3 has 16 amino acids. V lost 5 bases and J lost 4; bases outside the gene matches: 7. Germline V gene data show CDR1 as MNHEY and CDR2 as SVGEGT. The CDR3 here is CASSRLAGALADTQYF. In DNA, the CDR3 is TGTGCCAGCAGTCGACTAGCGGGAGCTCTCGCAGATACGCAGTATTTT.

The rearrangement links TRBV20-1 to TRBJ2-1; D ambiguous. The germline V and J ends were trimmed by 1 base and 7 bases, with 11 bases remaining between them. From germline, CDR1 is DFQATT and CDR2 SNEGSKA (reference sequence). This CDR3 region has 13 residues. The DNA for the CDR3 is TGCAGTGCTAGAGTGATCGGTTGGAATGAGCAGTTCTTC. It specifies CSARVIGWNEQFF.

This clonotype showed up just once. The chain joins TRBV25-1 to TRBJ2-1; a weak D match, TRBD2 (6 bases). Germline V gives CDR1 MGHDK, CDR2 SYGVNS. V lost 3 bases to trimming and J lost 3 bases, with 15 bases between them. This CDR3 contains 16 residues. The CDR3 nucleotides are TGTGCCAGCAGTGATTCGGGCGGGATAAGCTACAATGAGCAGTTCTTC. Protein: CASSDSGGISYNEQFF.

This clonotype was detected only once. CDR3 loop: CASSLGGPGGGYNEQFF. The CDR3 bases are TGTGCCAGCAGCTTAGGGGGACCCGGGGGCGGCTACAATGAGCAGTTCTTC. The chain recombines TRBV7-2 with TRBJ2-1, with D perhaps given as TRBD1 or TRBD2 (6 bases each). Germline assignment: CDR1 SGHTA and CDR2 FQGNSA. The CDR3 sequence is 17 residues long. The ends were cut back, 1 base at V and 3 bases at J, with 16 bases in the middle.

This clonotype appeared a few times. The chain recombines TRBV5-1 with TRBJ1-4; 7 positions match TRBD1. The CDR3 sequence is 15 residues long. The V and J ends lost 5 bases and 2 bases, in that order; junction bases with no gene match: 6. Germline CDR1 and CDR2: SGHRS and YFSETQ. The CDR3 nucleotides are TGCGCCAGCAGTTTGTTGGGACAGACTAATGAAAAACTGTTTTTT. Translated, it gives CASSLLGQTNEKLFF.

The genes are TRBV24-1 and TRBJ2-2; D not certain. The CDR3 is 11 amino acids. V shed 6 bases and J shed 4 bases, with 2 bases lying between them. Germline CDR1 and CDR2: KGHDR and SFDVKD. CDR3 nucleotides: TGTGCCACCAGTATCACCGGGGAGCTGTTTTTT. Translating it yields CATSITGELFF.